This TCR beta chain is from a study of technical replicates of blood from several donors. Clones were read by immunoSEQ multiplex PCR, and TCRdb kept only the in-frame ones, dropping some. The top ten hold 0.15% to 0.25% of the sample, which has over 50,000 clones, around 97% seen once. The CDR3 length is 14 residues. Germline values: CDR1 WNHNN, CDR2 SYGVQD (reference sequence). J lost 1 base, V lost 6 bases, and 4 bases had no gene match. The chain carries TRBV10-1 and TRBJ1-1; 8 bases align to TRBD1. The sample comprised T cells isolated from PBMCs. The receptor's source is a human donor in good health. CDR3 sequence (DNA): TGCGCCAGCAGGGCCGGGACAGGGAACACTGAAGCTTTCTTT. This encodes CASRAGTGNTEAFF.